This T cell receptor beta chain was found in a study of blood T cell repertoires in COVID-19. Whole-study context: From T cells, B-cell-depleted T cells, or PBMCs came the material, which was cDNA or gDNA.

Cohort allocation depended upon clinical history that participants reported. Unmatched junction bases numbered 2, after V lost 3 bases and J lost 4 bases. CDR1 and CDR2 (germline): MNHNS, SASEGT. The CDR3 is 14 amino acids. Some clones are missing from TCRdb's copy, which holds only in-frame ones; the method was immunoSEQ multiplex PCR. The sample includes 350,000 to 500,000 clones, around nine tenths seen only once; the top ten take approximately 1.5%. Specimen: PBMCs or T cells enriched from blood (not recorded which). This receptor was identified in a young woman who had been exposed to COVID-19. The chain links TRBV6-1 to TRBJ1-2, with TRBD1 identical over 10 bases. The CDR3 bases are TGTGCCAGCAGTGATTGGGACAGGGGCTATGGCTACACCTTC. Translating gives CASSDWDRGYGYTF.